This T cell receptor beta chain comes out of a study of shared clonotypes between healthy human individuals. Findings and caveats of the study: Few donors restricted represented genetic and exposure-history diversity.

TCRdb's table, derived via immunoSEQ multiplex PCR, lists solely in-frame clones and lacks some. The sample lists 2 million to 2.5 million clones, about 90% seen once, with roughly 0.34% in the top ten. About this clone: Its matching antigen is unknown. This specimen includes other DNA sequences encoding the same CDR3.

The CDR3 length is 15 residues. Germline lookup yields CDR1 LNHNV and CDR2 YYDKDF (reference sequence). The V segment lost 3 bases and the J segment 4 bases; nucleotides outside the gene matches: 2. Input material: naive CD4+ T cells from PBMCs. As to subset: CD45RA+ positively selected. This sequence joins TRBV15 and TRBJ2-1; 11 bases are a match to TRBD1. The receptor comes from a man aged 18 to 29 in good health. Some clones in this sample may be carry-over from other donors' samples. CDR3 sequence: CATSRGTGGYNEQFF. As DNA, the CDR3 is TGTGCCACCAGCAGGGGGACAGGGGGGTACAATGAGCAGTTCTTC.